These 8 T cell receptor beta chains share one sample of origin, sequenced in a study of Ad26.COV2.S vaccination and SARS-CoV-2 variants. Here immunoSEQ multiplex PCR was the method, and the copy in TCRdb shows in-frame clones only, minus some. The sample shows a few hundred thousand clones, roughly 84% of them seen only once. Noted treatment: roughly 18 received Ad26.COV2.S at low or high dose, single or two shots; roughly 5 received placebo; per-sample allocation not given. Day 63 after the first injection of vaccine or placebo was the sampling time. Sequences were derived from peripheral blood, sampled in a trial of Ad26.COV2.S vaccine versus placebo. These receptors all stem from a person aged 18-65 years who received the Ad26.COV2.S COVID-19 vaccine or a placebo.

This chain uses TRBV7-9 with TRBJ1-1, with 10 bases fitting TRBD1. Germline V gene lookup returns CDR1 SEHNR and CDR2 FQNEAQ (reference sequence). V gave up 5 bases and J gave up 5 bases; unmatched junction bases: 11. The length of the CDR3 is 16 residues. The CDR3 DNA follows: TGTGCCAGCAGCCGGGACAGGGGTCTTCCAGGGACTGAAGCTTTCTTT. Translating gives CASSRDRGLPGTEAFF.

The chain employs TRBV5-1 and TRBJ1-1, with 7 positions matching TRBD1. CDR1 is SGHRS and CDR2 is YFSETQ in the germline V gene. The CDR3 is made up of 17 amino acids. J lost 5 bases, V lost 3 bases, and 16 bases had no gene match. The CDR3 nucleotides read TGCGCCAGCAGCTCCGATAAGAGACAGGGACTTATGACTGAAGCTTTCTTT. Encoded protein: CASSSDKRQGLMTEAFF. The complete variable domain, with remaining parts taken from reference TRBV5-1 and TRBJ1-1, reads KAGVTQTPRYLIKTRGQQVTLSCSPISGHRSVSWYQQTPGQGLQFLFEYFSETQRNKGNFPGRFSGRQFSNSRSEMNVSTLELGDSALYLCASSSDKRQGLMTEAFFGQGTRLTVV.

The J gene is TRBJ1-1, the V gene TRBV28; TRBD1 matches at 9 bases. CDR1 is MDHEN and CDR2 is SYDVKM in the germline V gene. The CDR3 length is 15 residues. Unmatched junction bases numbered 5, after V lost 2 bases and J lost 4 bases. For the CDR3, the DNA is TGTGCCAGCAGTTTAGGACAGGGGTTGGGCACTGAAGCTTTCTTT. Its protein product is CASSLGQGLGTEAFF.

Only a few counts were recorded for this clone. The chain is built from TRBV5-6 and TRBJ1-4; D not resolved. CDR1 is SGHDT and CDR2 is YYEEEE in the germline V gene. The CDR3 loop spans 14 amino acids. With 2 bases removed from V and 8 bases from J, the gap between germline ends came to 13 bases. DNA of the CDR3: TGTGCCAGCAGCTTAGGACCTGAGATGGAAAAACTGTTTTTT. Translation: CASSLGPEMEKLFF.

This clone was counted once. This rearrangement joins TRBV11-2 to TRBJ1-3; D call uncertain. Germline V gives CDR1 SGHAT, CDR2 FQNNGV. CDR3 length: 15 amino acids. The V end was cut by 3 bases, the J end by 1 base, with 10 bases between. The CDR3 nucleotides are TGTGCCAGCAGCTTTGGCAGGCTATCTGGAAACACCATATATTTT. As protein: CASSFGRLSGNTIYF.

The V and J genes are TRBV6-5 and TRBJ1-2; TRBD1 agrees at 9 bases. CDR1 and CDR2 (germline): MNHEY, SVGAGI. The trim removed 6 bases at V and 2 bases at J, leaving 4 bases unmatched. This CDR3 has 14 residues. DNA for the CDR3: TGTGCCAGCAGCTCCGACAGGGGGAACTATGGCTACACCTTC. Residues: CASSSDRGNYGYTF.

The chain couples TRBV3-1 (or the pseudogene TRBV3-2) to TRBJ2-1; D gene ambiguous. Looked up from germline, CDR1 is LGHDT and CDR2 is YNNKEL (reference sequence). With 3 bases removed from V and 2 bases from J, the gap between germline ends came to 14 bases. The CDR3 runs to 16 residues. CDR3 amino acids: CASSHFVTEPYNEQFF. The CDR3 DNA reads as TGTGCCAGCAGCCACTTTGTGACGGAACCCTACAATGAGCAGTTCTTC.

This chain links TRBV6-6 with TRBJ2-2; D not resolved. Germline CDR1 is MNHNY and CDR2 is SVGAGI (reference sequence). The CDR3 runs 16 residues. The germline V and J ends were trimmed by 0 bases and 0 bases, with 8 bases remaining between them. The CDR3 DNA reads TGTGCCAGCAGTTACTCGGCCACACCGAACACCGGGGAGCTGTTTTTT. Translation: CASSYSATPNTGELFF.